Below are 20 T cell receptor beta chains sequenced from a single sample in a study of blood T cell repertoires in COVID-19. Profiled with immunoSEQ multiplex PCR; TCRdb holds only in-frame clones, not every one. The sample holds under 200,000 clones, less than 90% seen once. The specimen was peripheral blood. The receptors were gathered from a woman aged 70-85 years with COVID-19, enrolled during active disease.

The chain joins TRBV30 to TRBJ1-3; TRBD1 aligns across 9 bases. Germline CDR1 is GTSNPN and CDR2 is SVGIG (reference sequence). The CDR3 has 13 amino acids. V lost 4 bases, J lost 4 bases, and 2 bases stayed unmatched. The CDR3 nucleotides are TGTGCCTGGACCGGGACAGGGGGAAACACCATATATTTT. Its translation is CAWTGTGGNTIYF.

This chain connects TRBV3-1 (or the pseudogene TRBV3-2) to TRBJ2-5; TRBD2 matches 8 bases. Germline lookup yields CDR1 LGHDT and CDR2 YNNKEL (reference sequence). V lost 4 bases, J lost 0 bases, and 7 bases stayed unmatched. The CDR3 contains 16 residues. The CDR3 here is CASSLAGSRYQETQYF. DNA of the CDR3: TGTGCCAGCAGCCTAGCGGGATCGAGGTACCAAGAGACCCAGTACTTC.

The rearrangement joins TRBV18 to TRBJ2-4, with TRBD1 matching over 10 bases. The germline gives CDR1 KGHSH, CDR2 LQKENI. CDR3 size: 15 residues. V was clipped by 5 bases and J by 3 bases; unmatched bases: 4. CDR3 sequence: CASSTGTGVKNIQYF. For the CDR3, the DNA is TGTGCCAGCTCAACCGGGACAGGGGTCAAAAACATTCAGTACTTC.

V gene TRBV5-1 combines with J gene TRBJ2-2; TRBD1 matches 8 bases. Trimming took 5 bases from V and 5 from J; bases not matched to a gene: 8. The CDR3 covers 15 residues. Germline lookup yields CDR1 SGHRS and CDR2 YFSETQ. The CDR3 bases are TGCGCCAGCAGACAAGGACAGGGAGGAACCGGGGAGCTGTTTTTT. As protein: CASRQGQGGTGELFF.

The V and J genes are TRBV29-1 and TRBJ2-1; 7 bases are a match to TRBD1. Germline V lookup: CDR1 SQVTM, CDR2 ANQGSEA. The trim removed 2 bases at V and 9 bases at J, leaving 7 bases unmatched. This CDR3 has 13 amino acids. The CDR3 nucleotides read TGCAGCGTTGAAAAGGGGGCAGGAACTGAGCAGTTCTTC. Translating gives CSVEKGAGTEQFF.

The rearrangement links TRBV28 to TRBJ1-6, with TRBD1 as a possible D gene (6 bases). V lost 4 bases to trimming and J lost 6 bases, with 22 bases between them. This CDR3 has 18 amino acids. The V gene's germline CDR1 is MDHEN and CDR2 SYDVKM. The CDR3 bases are TGTGCCAGCAGTTCAGGGGCACAGGCGCTCGGAGGTAATTCACCCCTCCACTTT. Translating gives CASSSGAQALGGNSPLHF.

The gene calls are TRBV11-2 and TRBJ1-3, with 8 bases identical to TRBD1. Germline trimming cut 5 bases from V and 0 bases from J; bases unmatched to any gene: 6. Germline V gene lookup returns CDR1 SGHAT and CDR2 FQNNGV. This CDR3 comprises 16 residues. The CDR3 loop is CASSGHRGSSGNTIYF. CDR3 bases: TGTGCCAGCAGCGGCCACAGGGGGTCCTCTGGAAACACCATATATTTT.

In its sample, this clone was seen a few times. The V and J genes are TRBV10-1 and TRBJ2-2; 7 nucleotides line up with TRBD1. Trimming removed 2 bases from V and 0 bases from J; junction bases left unmatched: 0. Looked up from germline, CDR1 is WNHNN and CDR2 is SYGVQD (reference sequence). The CDR3 is 15 amino acids. CDR3 in DNA: TGCGCCAGCAGTGAGGGGACAGCGAACACCGGGGAGCTGTTTTTT. Protein sequence: CASSEGTANTGELFF.

This clone has a single count. The chain combines TRBV5-1 with TRBJ1-4; D is unclear. This CDR3 is 13 amino acids long. The germline V and J ends were trimmed by 4 bases and 4 bases, with 8 bases remaining between them. Germline V lookup: CDR1 SGHRS, CDR2 YFSETQ. CDR3 protein: CASSGPINEKLFF. Written as DNA, the CDR3 is TGCGCCAGCAGCGGGCCGATTAATGAAAAACTGTTTTTT. The variable domain in full, with the rest retrieved from reference TRBV5-1 and TRBJ1-4, is KAGVTQTPRYLIKTRGQQVTLSCSPISGHRSVSWYQQTPGQGLQFLFEYFSETQRNKGNFPGRFSGRQFSNSRSEMNVSTLELGDSALYLCASSGPINEKLFFGSGTQLSVL.

The rearrangement links TRBV28 to TRBJ2-3; D might be TRBD2 (5 bases). The CDR3 is made up of 15 amino acids. Germline V gene lookup returns CDR1 MDHEN and CDR2 SYDVKM. V shed 5 bases and J shed 0 bases, with 12 bases lying between them. As DNA, the CDR3 is TGTGCCAGCAGTACCAGCGGAACTAGCACAGATACGCAGTATTTT. It encodes CASSTSGTSTDTQYF.

The chain uses TRBV15 and TRBJ1-5; D ambiguous. The CDR3 extends over 13 amino acids. Germline loops: CDR1 LNHNV, CDR2 YYDKDF (reference sequence). The V end was cut by 3 bases, the J end by 6 bases, with 9 bases between. The CDR3 protein is CATSSTGVQPQHF. The CDR3 nucleotides are TGTGCCACCAGCAGTACCGGGGTTCAGCCCCAGCATTTT.

V gene TRBV2 combines with J gene TRBJ1-5; TRBD1 is a possible D gene (6 bases). The length of the CDR3 is 14 residues. V was cut by 9 bases and J by 0 bases, with 12 bases left in between. Germline lookup yields CDR1 SNHLY and CDR2 FYNNEI. DNA for the CDR3: TGTGCCAGTAACCAGGGGAATAGCAATCAGCCCCAGCATTTT. It encodes CASNQGNSNQPQHF.

This clone was observed a single time. This chain uses TRBV24-1 with TRBJ1-1; D gene unclear. Trimming removed 1 base at V and 7 bases at J, with 6 bases between. The CDR3 is 12 amino acids. Germline V gene data show CDR1 as KGHDR and CDR2 as SFDVKD. DNA of the CDR3: TGTGCCACCAGTGATTTTCTCGGTGAAGCTTTCTTT. Protein: CATSDFLGEAFF.

The chain recombines TRBV29-1 with TRBJ2-7; 10 bases are a match to TRBD1. The germline V gene encodes CDR1 SQVTM and CDR2 ANQGSEA. The CDR3 loop spans 16 amino acids. Trimming took 5 bases from V and 3 from J; bases not matched to a gene: 13. The CDR3: CSVPAGQGSSGYEQYF. The DNA for the CDR3 is TGCAGCGTTCCTGCGGGACAGGGGAGTTCGGGCTACGAGCAGTACTTC.

The count of this clone is one. The J gene is TRBJ1-5, the V gene TRBV12-3 or TRBV12-4; D unresolved. Trimming shortened V by 6 bases and J by 7 bases, and 7 bases separated the two germline ends. This CDR3 has 11 residues. The DNA for the CDR3 is TGTGCCAGCAGCCATTCACAGCCCCAGCATTTT. Encoded protein: CASSHSQPQHF.

V and J are TRBV3-1 (or the pseudogene TRBV3-2) and TRBJ1-2; D is perhaps TRBD1 (5 bases). Trimming removed 4 bases at V and 6 bases at J, with 12 bases between. This CDR3 has 13 residues. The germline gives CDR1 LGHDT, CDR2 YNNKEL (reference sequence). The CDR3 DNA is TGTGCCAGCAGCCCTACCTCAGGGAATGGCTACACCTTC. It codes for CASSPTSGNGYTF.

This clone was observed once. The CDR3 loop reads CASSPALTESYGYTF. The CDR3 DNA is TGCGCCAGCAGCCCCGCCCTGACAGAAAGCTATGGCTACACCTTC. The chain links TRBV5-1 to TRBJ1-2, with D possibly being TRBD1 (5 bases). Trimming took 4 bases from V and 4 from J, leaving 17 bases between them. This CDR3 region has 15 residues. Germline values: CDR1 SGHRS, CDR2 YFSETQ.

The CDR3 here is CASSFPGGLNEQFF. The CDR3 DNA reads as TGTGCCAGCAGTTTTCCGGGGGGACTCAATGAGCAGTTCTTC. V is TRBV27 and J is TRBJ2-1; 7 bases agree with TRBD2. The CDR3 extends over 14 amino acids. Trimming at V came to 3 bases and at J to 6 bases, leaving 5 bases not matched to a gene. Germline CDR1 reads MNHEY; CDR2 reads SMNVEV (reference sequence).

This clone appeared a few times. The chain has TRBV4-1 and TRBJ2-1; D is possibly TRBD1 (6 bases). This CDR3 spans 17 amino acids. Trimming left V 0 bases short and J 4 bases short, with 16 bases between. Germline CDR1 and CDR2: MGHRA and YSYEKL. DNA of the CDR3: TGCGCCAGCAGCCAAGATTTCCCCTTGGACAGATACAATGAGCAGTTCTTC. Protein: CASSQDFPLDRYNEQFF.

This clone was seen only once. This rearrangement joins TRBV4-1 to TRBJ1-1; no clear D gene. V was pared by 2 bases and J by 0 bases, with 7 bases between. The CDR3 consists of 14 residues. Germline CDR1 and CDR2: MGHRA and YSYEKL. CDR3: CASSQPNLNTEAFF. The CDR3 DNA is TGCGCCAGCAGCCAACCTAACCTGAACACTGAAGCTTTCTTT.